Listed below are T cell receptor beta chains from one sample, sequenced in a study of cytomegalovirus exposure and HLA in healthy donors. Data came from immunoSEQ multiplex PCR; TCRdb stores just in-frame clones and leaves some out. The sample contains tens of thousands of clones, less than 80% of which appear only once. The material sequenced was PBMCs. These TCRs come from a woman aged 50 to 65 in good health and CMV-seropositive. CDR3s include the opening cysteine and the closing phenylalanine or tryptophan. A D gene is named only where the DNA matches it firmly. Clone size appears in some rows only: once, few, many, or a class for an expanded clone.

clone_size	d_call	v_call	j_call	cdr3_aa	cdr3_nt
once	-	TRBV7-2	TRBJ1-1	CASSLDSYTEAFF	TGTGCCAGCAGCTTGGACAGTTACACTGAAGCTTTCTTT
-	-	TRBV5-6	TRBJ1-1	CASTFRGGERRAFF	TGTGCCAGCACATTCCGCGGGGGGGAAAGGCGAGCTTTCTTT
-	-	TRBV7-2	TRBJ1-2	CASSLLTGSYGYTF	TGTGCCAGCAGCTTACTAACAGGGTCCTATGGCTACACCTTC
-	-	TRBV6-5	TRBJ2-4	CASSESTRGDIQYF	TGTGCCAGCAGTGAAAGTACCAGGGGTGACATTCAGTACTTC
few	-	TRBV7-9	TRBJ2-3	CASRRLTSDTQYF	TGTGCCAGCAGACGACTTACATCAGATACGCAGTATTTT
-	TRBD2	TRBV2	TRBJ2-1	CASSAPSGGVNEQFF	TGTGCCAGCAGCGCTCCCTCCGGGGGGGTTAATGAGCAGTTCTTC
few	TRBD2	TRBV28	TRBJ2-1	CASSLGGSGGYNEQFF	TGTGCCAGCAGTTTAGGCGGTAGCGGGGGCTACAATGAGCAGTTCTTC
few	TRBD1	TRBV5-4	TRBJ2-3	CASSLPQGADTQYF	TGTGCCAGCAGCTTACCACAGGGGGCAGATACGCAGTATTTT
-	-	TRBV6-1	TRBJ2-3	CASSEGAGGTDTQYF	TGTGCCAGCAGTGAGGGGGCAGGCGGCACAGATACGCAGTATTTT
-	-	TRBV6-6	TRBJ1-1	CASTGAGLNTEAFF	TGTGCCAGCACCGGTGCAGGGTTGAACACTGAAGCTTTCTTT
-	TRBD1	TRBV30	TRBJ2-7	CAWSDRVTYEQYF	TGTGCCTGGAGCGACAGGGTTACCTACGAGCAGTACTTC
-	TRBD1	TRBV7-9	TRBJ1-6	CASSPPLRDRYSPLHF	TGTGCCAGCAGCCCACCCCTAAGGGACAGATATTCACCCCTCCACTTT
few	-	TRBV2	TRBJ1-4	CASTVQENEKLFF	TGTGCCAGTACTGTCCAAGAAAATGAAAAACTGTTTTTT
-	TRBD2	TRBV4-2	TRBJ2-1	CASSQVSGGEYNEQFF	TGTGCCAGCAGCCAGGTTAGCGGGGGGGAATACAATGAGCAGTTCTTC
-	-	TRBV28	TRBJ2-7	CASSFAGSEQYF	TGTGCCAGCAGTTTCGCAGGGTCCGAGCAGTACTTC
-	TRBD1	TRBV28	TRBJ2-7	CASSFIKRTGVNEQYF	TGTGCCAGCAGTTTCATCAAAAGGACAGGGGTGAACGAGCAGTACTTC
once	-	TRBV9	TRBJ1-6	CASSVLNSPLHF	TGTGCCAGCAGCGTCCTGAATTCACCCCTCCACTTT
few	-	TRBV5-6	TRBJ1-1	CASSINRVGEAFF	TGTGCCAGCAGCATCAACAGGGTTGGTGAAGCTTTCTTT
-	-	TRBV7-2	TRBJ1-2	CASSRNRERGYTF	TGTGCCAGCAGCCGGAACAGGGAGAGGGGCTACACCTTC
-	-	TRBV7-9	TRBJ1-5	CASSLVGGQPQHF	TGTGCCAGCAGCTTAGTGGGGGGTCAGCCCCAGCATTTT
-	-	TRBV18	TRBJ2-5	CASSASQETQYF	TGTGCCAGCTCAGCCAGCCAAGAGACCCAGTACTTC
-	TRBD2	TRBV9	TRBJ2-5	CASSVGGGAGETQYF	TGTGCCAGCAGCGTAGGCGGGGGGGCTGGAGAGACCCAGTACTTC
once	TRBD1	TRBV30	TRBJ1-2	CAWSTKNRGGYGYTF	TGTGCCTGGAGTACGAAAAACAGGGGGGGGTATGGCTACACCTTC
-	TRBD1	TRBV6-1	TRBJ1-3	CASTRTGAGNTIYF	TGTGCCAGCACCAGGACAGGGGCCGGAAACACCATATATTTT